These 26 T cell receptor beta chains came from one sample sequenced in a study of blood T cell repertoires in COVID-19. Clones were sequenced by immunoSEQ multiplex PCR, and TCRdb holds only the in-frame ones, with some missing. This sample has fewer than 200,000 clones, with 84% found just once. Sequenced input: peripheral blood. Receptors were obtained from a man between 65 and 85 years old with active or convalescent COVID-19.

The chain recombines TRBV11-1 with TRBJ2-5; maybe TRBD2 (6 bases). Germline-derived CDR1 and CDR2 are SGHAT and FQDESV (reference sequence). V was clipped by 8 bases and J by 4 bases, with 14 bases between them. There are 13 residues in the CDR3. In DNA form, the CDR3 reads TGTGCCAGCCAGACCGGGAGTGGAGAGACCCAGTACTTC. Encoded protein: CASQTGSGETQYF.

This chain links TRBV12-3 or TRBV12-4 with TRBJ1-1; D gene ambiguous. Trimming stripped 2 bases from V and 5 bases from J, with 9 bases between. This CDR3 is 13 amino acids long. As DNA, the CDR3 is TGTGCCAGCAGTTTATTAAGAGAAACTGAAGCTTTCTTT. Protein product: CASSLLRETEAFF.

This clone was recorded a few times. The gene calls are TRBV19 and TRBJ2-2; D perhaps matches TRBD1 (6 bases). Germline values: CDR1 LNHDA, CDR2 SQIVND (reference sequence). V was clipped by 1 base and J by 6 bases, with 9 bases between them. The CDR3 runs 14 residues. The CDR3 coding sequence is TGTGCCAGTAGTATAGTTTGGGGGCCCGGGGAGCTGTTTTTT. It codes for CASSIVWGPGELFF.

This clone was counted between two and nine times. The chain has TRBV3-1 (or the pseudogene TRBV3-2) and TRBJ2-3; 7 positions agree with TRBD1. Germline V gene sequence: CDR1 LGHDT, CDR2 YNNKEL (reference sequence). This CDR3 is built from 13 residues. J lost 6 bases, V lost 4 bases, and 4 bases had no gene match. CDR3: CASSLDRVDTQYF. The CDR3 region has the DNA TGTGCCAGCAGCCTAGACAGGGTGGATACGCAGTATTTT.

This sequence joins TRBV30 and TRBJ1-5; D might be TRBD1 (5 bases). The CDR3 has 14 residues. Trimming cost V 0 bases and J 3 bases, with 9 bases left between them. The germline V gene has CDR1 GTSNPN and CDR2 SVGIG (reference sequence). The CDR3 region is CAWSVPGYNQPQHF. For the CDR3, the DNA is TGTGCCTGGAGTGTACCAGGGTACAATCAGCCCCAGCATTTT.

V is TRBV28 and J is TRBJ1-1; a weak D match, TRBD1 (6 bases). Looked up from germline, CDR1 is MDHEN and CDR2 is SYDVKM. V lost 8 bases, J lost 3 bases, and 16 bases lay in between. This CDR3 has 14 residues. As DNA, the CDR3 is TGTGCCAGCGGGTCGGGGGGCGGATACACTGAAGCTTTCTTT. Residues: CASGSGGGYTEAFF.

The gene calls are TRBV6-2 or TRBV6-3 and TRBJ2-1; the D gene is possibly TRBD1 (5 bases). The germline CDR1 and CDR2 sequences are MNHEY and SVGEGT. Trimming removed 6 bases from V and 9 bases from J, with 15 bases in between. The CDR3 has 13 amino acids. CDR3 loop: CASSRPGYGEQFF. The CDR3 DNA reads TGTGCCAGCAGCCGACCAGGGTACGGTGAGCAGTTCTTC.

This chain uses TRBV6-1 with TRBJ1-1, with TRBD1 as a possible D gene (5 bases). Trimming stripped 1 base from V and 11 bases from J, with 14 bases between. CDR1 and CDR2 from the germline V gene are MNHNS and SASEGT. CDR3 length: 13 amino acids. In DNA, the CDR3 is TGTGCCAGCAGTGAAGGGGTGGGACGGGGGGCTTTCTTT. This codes for CASSEGVGRGAFF.

CDR3 protein: CASQERGTEAFF. Here the CDR3 DNA reads TGTGCCAGTCAGGAAAGGGGCACTGAAGCTTTCTTT. The rearrangement joins TRBV12-3 or TRBV12-4 to TRBJ1-1, with a weak D call TRBD1 (5 bases). Trimming took off 9 bases at V and 4 bases at J, with 12 bases between the two ends. The CDR3 has 12 residues.

The V and J genes are TRBV19 and TRBJ2-7; D call uncertain. From germline, CDR1 is LNHDA and CDR2 SQIVND (reference sequence). CDR3 size: 14 residues. Trimming removed 1 base from V and 4 bases from J, with 11 bases in between. The CDR3 DNA reads TGTGCCAGTAGTATAGGTTCTGGAGCATACGAGCAGTACTTC. Protein product: CASSIGSGAYEQYF.

This chain connects TRBV2 to TRBJ1-2; no reliable D call. V lost 1 base and J 4 bases, leaving 13 bases between the germline ends. Germline CDR1 is SNHLY and CDR2 is FYNNEI. The CDR3 has 15 residues. The CDR3 here is CASSEGRVFGYGYTF. In DNA, the CDR3 is TGTGCCAGCAGTGAAGGCCGGGTCTTTGGCTATGGCTACACCTTC.

V is TRBV7-2 and J is TRBJ2-3; 8 bases are shared with TRBD1. This CDR3 has 16 amino acids. J gave up 5 bases and V 5 bases, and 12 bases lay outside the gene matches. Germline-derived CDR1 and CDR2 are SGHTA and FQGNSA. The CDR3 here is CASSRQTGVRVDTQYF. As DNA, the CDR3 is TGTGCCAGCAGCCGTCAGACAGGGGTTAGGGTAGATACGCAGTATTTT.

The chain combines TRBV9 with TRBJ1-3; the D is unclear. V lost 4 bases, J lost 0 bases, and 11 bases lay in between. The CDR3 totals 15 residues. The germline gives CDR1 SGDLS, CDR2 YYNGEE. CDR3 residues: CASSLGRISGNTIYF. The CDR3 bases are TGTGCCAGCAGCCTGGGGAGGATCTCTGGAAACACCATATATTTT.

The CDR3 region has the DNA TGTGCCAGCAGACCAGTAAACTCTGGAAACACCATATATTTT. This gives the protein CASRPVNSGNTIYF. The chain couples TRBV7-2 to TRBJ1-3; D call uncertain. The ends were cut back, 6 bases at V and 0 bases at J, with 9 bases in the middle. The CDR3 contains 14 residues. Germline values: CDR1 SGHTA, CDR2 FQGNSA.

This clone has only one observation. This chain links TRBV6-2 or TRBV6-3 with TRBJ1-6; D unclear. The CDR3 has 16 residues. The germline V gene has CDR1 MNHEY and CDR2 SVGEGT. V shed 2 bases and J shed 7 bases, with 15 bases lying between them. The CDR3 here is CASSYPLTSPNSPLHF. The CDR3 DNA reads as TGTGCCAGCAGTTACCCGCTGACATCCCCAAATTCACCCCTCCACTTT.

This rearrangement joins TRBV7-2 to TRBJ1-6, with 9 nucleotides matching TRBD1. The V segment lost 0 bases and the J segment 5 bases; nucleotides outside the gene matches: 2. This CDR3 region has 16 residues. Germline CDR1 SGHTA, CDR2 FQGNSA. The CDR3 region is CASSLAGTGNNSPLHF. The CDR3 nucleotides read TGTGCCAGCAGCTTAGCGGGGACAGGGAATAATTCACCCCTCCACTTT.

The V call is TRBV28, the J call TRBJ2-7; D is possibly TRBD1 (5 bases). Trimming removed 5 bases from V and 4 bases from J, with 18 bases in between. The CDR3 contains 15 residues. Looked up from germline, CDR1 is MDHEN and CDR2 is SYDVKM. This chain's CDR3 is CASSRYGASSYEQYF. CDR3 nucleotide sequence: TGTGCCAGCAGTCGTTATGGGGCTAGTTCTTACGAGCAGTACTTC.

This chain joins TRBV7-2 and TRBJ2-7; 8 bases are shared with TRBD2. This CDR3 is built from 14 residues. With 4 bases clipped from V and 1 base from J, the junction kept 3 bases outside the gene matches. CDR1 and CDR2 (germline): SGHTA, FQGNSA. The CDR3 loop is CASSSVAGSYEQYF. CDR3 coding DNA: TGTGCCAGCAGCTCCGTAGCGGGATCCTACGAGCAGTACTTC.

The chain couples TRBV6-1 to TRBJ1-2; TRBD1 might be the D (5 bases). Germline V gene lookup returns CDR1 MNHNS and CDR2 SASEGT. V lost 3 bases and J lost 8, with 19 bases in between. CDR3 length: 15 amino acids. The CDR3 region has the DNA TGTGCCAGCAGTGATTTCCCGGCAGGGACTGAAGGCTACACCTTC. It codes for CASSDFPAGTEGYTF.

J is TRBJ1-1 and V is TRBV7-2; TRBD1 is a possible D gene (5 bases). Per the germline V gene, CDR1 is SGHTA and CDR2 is FQGNSA. The CDR3 spans 12 residues. Deletions cut 5 bases from V and 6 bases from J, with 10 bases between. The CDR3 DNA follows: TGTGCCAGCAGCAAGGGACTCCCTGAAGCTTTCTTT. This sequence encodes CASSKGLPEAFF.

V gene TRBV5-1 combines with J gene TRBJ1-1; no reliable D call. This CDR3 region has 12 residues. Per the germline V gene, CDR1 is SGHRS and CDR2 is YFSETQ. Trimming took off 3 bases at V and 1 base at J, with 4 bases between the two ends. CDR3 protein: CASSSKNTEAFF. The CDR3 nucleotides are TGCGCCAGCAGCTCCAAGAACACTGAAGCTTTCTTT.

The chain combines TRBV28 with TRBJ2-3; 8 bases are shared with TRBD2. With V trimmed by 10 bases and J by 2 bases, 8 bases remained unmatched. This CDR3 is built from 14 residues. Germline V gene data show CDR1 as MDHEN and CDR2 as SYDVKM. CDR3 DNA sequence: TGTGCCACCAAGCGGGGGCCCATCACAGATACGCAGTATTTT. It encodes CATKRGPITDTQYF.

The chain uses TRBV30 and TRBJ1-4; 8 bases map to TRBD1. Per germline, CDR1 GTSNPN and CDR2 SVGIG (reference sequence). The CDR3 spans 14 residues. After removal of 2 bases from V and 7 bases from J, the junction contained 6 bases not matched to a gene. CDR3 DNA sequence: TGTGCCTGGAGTCCAGGGGGCTTGGTTGAAAAACTGTTTTTT. Encoded protein: CAWSPGGLVEKLFF. Full variable domain (missing parts from reference TRBV30 and TRBJ1-4): SQTIHQWPATLVQPVGSPLSLECTVEGTSNPNLYWYRQAAGRGLQLLFYSVGIGQISSEVPQNLSASRPQDRQFILSSKKLLLSDSGFYLCAWSPGGLVEKLFFGSGTQLSVL.

This chain links TRBV19 with TRBJ1-3; 8 nucleotides match TRBD1. V lost 7 bases to trimming and J lost 8 bases; unmatched junction nucleotides: 10. The CDR3 spans 14 residues. Germline lookup yields CDR1 LNHDA and CDR2 SQIVND (reference sequence). CDR3 sequence (DNA): TGTGCCAGTACTGAGGACAGGGTCGGTTACACCATATATTTT. It codes for CASTEDRVGYTIYF.

V is TRBV7-8 and J is TRBJ1-1; TRBD1 might be the D (5 bases). CDR1 is SGHVS, CDR2 FQNEAQ, per germline. The ends were cut back, 4 bases at V and 4 bases at J, with 10 bases in the middle. CDR3 length equals 13 residues. The CDR3 coding sequence is TGTGCCAGCAGCTGGGGCAGGCCCACTGAAGCTTTCTTT. Protein sequence: CASSWGRPTEAFF.

The chain carries TRBV19 and TRBJ2-7; TRBD1 might be the D (5 bases). This CDR3 contains 16 residues. Germline V gene data show CDR1 as LNHDA and CDR2 as SQIVND (reference sequence). V was cut by 5 bases and J by 0 bases, with 17 bases left in between. The CDR3 sequence is CASSPPGQGYSYEQYF. CDR3 sequence (DNA): TGTGCCAGTAGTCCCCCGGGTCAGGGCTACTCCTACGAGCAGTACTTC.